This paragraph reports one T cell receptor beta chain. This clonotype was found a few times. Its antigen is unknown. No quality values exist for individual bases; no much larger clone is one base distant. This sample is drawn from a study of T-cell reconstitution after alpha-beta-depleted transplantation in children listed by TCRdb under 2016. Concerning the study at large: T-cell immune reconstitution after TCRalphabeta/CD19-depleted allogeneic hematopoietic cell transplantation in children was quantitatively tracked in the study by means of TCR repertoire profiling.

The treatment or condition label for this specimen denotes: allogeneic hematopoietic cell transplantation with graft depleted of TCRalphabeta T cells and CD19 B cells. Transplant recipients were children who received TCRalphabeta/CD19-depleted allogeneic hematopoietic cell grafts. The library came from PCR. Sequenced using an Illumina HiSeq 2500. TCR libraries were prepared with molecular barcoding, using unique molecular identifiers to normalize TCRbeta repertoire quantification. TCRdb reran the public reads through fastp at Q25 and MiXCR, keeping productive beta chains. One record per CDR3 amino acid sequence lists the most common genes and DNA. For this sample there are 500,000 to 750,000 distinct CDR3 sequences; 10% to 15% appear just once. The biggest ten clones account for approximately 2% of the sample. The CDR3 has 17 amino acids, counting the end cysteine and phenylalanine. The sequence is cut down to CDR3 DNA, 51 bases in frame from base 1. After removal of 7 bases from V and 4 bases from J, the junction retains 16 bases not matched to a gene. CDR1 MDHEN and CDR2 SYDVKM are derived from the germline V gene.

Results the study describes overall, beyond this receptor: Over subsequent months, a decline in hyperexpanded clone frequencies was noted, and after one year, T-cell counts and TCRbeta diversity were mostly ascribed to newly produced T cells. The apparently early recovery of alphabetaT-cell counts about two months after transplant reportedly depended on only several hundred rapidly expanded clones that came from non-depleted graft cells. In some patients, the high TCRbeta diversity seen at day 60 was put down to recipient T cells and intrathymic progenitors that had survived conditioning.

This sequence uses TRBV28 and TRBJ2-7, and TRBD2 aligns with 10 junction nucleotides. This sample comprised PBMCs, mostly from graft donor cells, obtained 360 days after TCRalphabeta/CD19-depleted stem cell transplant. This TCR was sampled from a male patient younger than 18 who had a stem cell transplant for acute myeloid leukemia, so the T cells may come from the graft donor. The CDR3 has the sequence CASTVGLAGELSYEQYF. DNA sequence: TGTGCCAGCACTGTCGGGCTAGCGGGAGAGCTAAGTTACGAGCAGTACTTC.